These 16 T cell receptor beta chains were sequenced from one sample in a study of blood T cell repertoires in COVID-19. Assay: immunoSEQ multiplex PCR; the TCRdb copy retains only in-frame clones and omits some. The sample has roughly 140,000 clones, about nine tenths seen once. Material for sequencing was peripheral blood. All receptors come from a woman between 65 and 79 years old with acute or convalescent COVID-19.

The chain is built from TRBV5-1 and TRBJ2-7; 15 bases line up with TRBD2. Losses at the gene ends were 2 bases for V and 0 bases for J; bases not matched to a gene: 6. The germline V gene has CDR1 SGHRS and CDR2 YFSETQ. The CDR3 has 18 residues. The CDR3 DNA reads as TGCGCCAGCAGCTTCGGGACTAGCGGGGGGTCGCACTCCTACGAGCAGTACTTC. Translated: CASSFGTSGGSHSYEQYF.

The chain employs TRBV27 and TRBJ1-5; TRBD1 might be the D (6 bases). From germline, CDR1 is MNHEY and CDR2 SMNVEV (reference sequence). The length of the CDR3 is 15 residues. V was pared by 2 bases and J by 1 base, with 9 bases between. Here the CDR3 DNA reads TGTGCCAGCAGTTTAATGACAGGCAGCAATCAGCCCCAGCATTTT. Translation: CASSLMTGSNQPQHF.

The V gene is TRBV14, the J gene TRBJ2-5; 7 bases fit TRBD2. J gave up 5 bases and V 6 bases, and 9 bases lay outside the gene matches. The CDR3 sequence is 14 residues long. Per the germline V gene, CDR1 is SGHDN and CDR2 is FVKESK. This CDR3 is CASRPTGGVETQYF. In nucleotides, the CDR3 is TGTGCCAGCAGACCCACGGGGGGTGTGGAGACCCAGTACTTC.

The J gene is TRBJ2-7, the V gene TRBV12-3 or TRBV12-4; D is undetermined. This CDR3 has 12 residues. Between the trimmed V and J ends, which lost 5 bases and 4 bases, there was a span of 9 bases. The CDR3 reads CASSLTRYEQYF. The CDR3 nucleotides are TGTGCCAGCAGTCTTACACGTTACGAGCAGTACTTC.

V is TRBV5-6 and J is TRBJ1-4; the D gene is possibly TRBD1 (5 bases). Trimming stripped 7 bases from V and 0 bases from J, with 10 bases between. This CDR3 has 14 amino acids. Germline CDR1 reads SGHDT; CDR2 reads YYEEEE. The CDR3 loop reads CASAQGATNEKLFF. The CDR3 nucleotides are TGTGCCAGCGCCCAGGGTGCAACTAATGAAAAACTGTTTTTT.

The gene calls are TRBV2 and TRBJ1-5, with TRBD1 identical over 12 bases. CDR3 length: 16 amino acids. Germline V gene sequence: CDR1 SNHLY, CDR2 FYNNEI. The V and J ends lost 4 bases and 4 bases, in that order; junction bases with no gene match: 5. The CDR3 is CASSVGQGAGNQPQHF. The CDR3 DNA reads as TGTGCCAGCAGTGTGGGACAGGGGGCAGGTAATCAGCCCCAGCATTTT.

V gene TRBV12-3 or TRBV12-4 combines with J gene TRBJ1-6; D unclear. V was pared by 6 bases and J by 7 bases, with 7 bases between. The CDR3 extends over 12 amino acids. The CDR3 region is CASSRGNSPLHF. The CDR3 DNA sequence: TGTGCCAGCAGCCGCGGGAATTCACCCCTCCACTTT.

This chain connects TRBV3-1 (or the pseudogene TRBV3-2) to TRBJ1-3; TRBD1 aligns across 9 bases. V lost 4 bases, J lost 2 bases, and 9 bases stayed unmatched. The length of the CDR3 is 17 residues. The germline V gene encodes CDR1 LGHDT and CDR2 YNNKEL (reference sequence). Here the CDR3 reads CASSREHGQGTGNTIYF. The CDR3 DNA follows: TGTGCCAGCAGCCGAGAGCACGGACAGGGGACTGGAAACACCATATATTTT.

The J gene is TRBJ2-5, the V gene TRBV10-3; TRBD2 aligns across 8 bases. This CDR3 is 16 amino acids long. The V gene end was trimmed by 0 bases and the J gene end by 2 bases; junction bases not matched to a gene: 5. Germline CDR1 ENHRY, CDR2 SYGVKD. The CDR3 is CAISESVSGVQETQYF. The CDR3 DNA follows: TGTGCCATCAGTGAGTCGGTTAGCGGGGTGCAAGAGACCCAGTACTTC.

The chain recombines TRBV28 with TRBJ1-6; D possibly corresponds to TRBD1 (5 bases). This CDR3 has 14 amino acids. Germline V gene lookup returns CDR1 MDHEN and CDR2 SYDVKM. Trimming stripped 10 bases from V and 9 bases from J, with 19 bases between. This CDR3 reads CAITRDLPSSPLHF. CDR3 DNA sequence: TGTGCCATTACGCGGGACTTGCCCTCTTCACCCCTCCACTTT.

The V and J genes are TRBV2 and TRBJ1-1; weak D call: TRBD1 (6 bases). Germline values: CDR1 SNHLY, CDR2 FYNNEI. CDR3 length equals 18 residues. Trimming took off 7 bases at V and 1 base at J, with 25 bases between the two ends. CDR3 sequence (DNA): TGTGCCAGCACCGGATACGGGGGGTCGGGACACAAGAACACTGAAGCTTTCTTT. Amino acid sequence: CASTGYGGSGHKNTEAFF.

The CDR3 loop reads CASSSPGGGYTF. The CDR3, as DNA: TGTGCCAGCAGTTCCCCGGGGGGAGGCTACACCTTC. V gene TRBV6-5 combines with J gene TRBJ1-2, with D maybe TRBD1 (5 bases). CDR1 MNHEY and CDR2 SVGAGI come from the germline V gene. The CDR3 consists of 12 residues. V dropped 4 bases and J dropped 8 bases, with 11 bases sitting between them.

The rearrangement joins TRBV9 to TRBJ2-2; 7 bases are shared with TRBD2. Looked up from germline, CDR1 is SGDLS and CDR2 is YYNGEE. This CDR3 is built from 16 residues. The V gene end was trimmed by 0 bases and the J gene end by 2 bases; junction bases not matched to a gene: 4. DNA for the CDR3: TGTGCCAGCAGCGTAGGTGGCGGGGGAAACACCGGGGAGCTGTTTTTT. It yields the protein CASSVGGGGNTGELFF. Drawing the rest from reference TRBV9 and TRBJ2-2, the complete variable domain is DSGVTQTPKHLITATGQRVTLRCSPRSGDLSVYWYQQSLDQGLQFLIQYYNGEERAKGNILERFSAQQFPDLHSELNLSSLELGDSALYFCASSVGGGGNTGELFFGEGSRLTVL.

The chain joins TRBV28 to TRBJ2-2; 9 nucleotides match TRBD1. The CDR3 extends over 20 amino acids. After removal of 4 bases from V and 6 bases from J, the junction contained 21 bases not matched to a gene. Germline CDR1 reads MDHEN; CDR2 reads SYDVKM. CDR3 protein: CASSWTTPSVVGTGSGELFF. CDR3 in DNA: TGTGCCAGCAGTTGGACAACTCCTTCCGTTGTGGGGACAGGGTCCGGGGAGCTGTTTTTT.

This clone was recorded a few times. The J gene is TRBJ1-3, the V gene TRBV28; unclear D gene. V gave up 2 bases and J gave up 4 bases, with 6 bases separating them. CDR1 and CDR2 (germline): MDHEN, SYDVKM. CDR3 length: 13 amino acids. CDR3 loop: CASSLLQGNTIYF. In DNA, the CDR3 is TGTGCCAGCAGTTTACTTCAGGGAAACACCATATATTTT.

The chain employs TRBV29-1 and TRBJ2-5; D uncertain. Trimming shortened V by 3 bases and J by 1 base, and 12 bases separated the two germline ends. CDR1 is SQVTM and CDR2 is ANQGSEA in the germline V gene. The CDR3 extends over 14 amino acids. CDR3 in amino acids: CSVESGQSQETQYF. CDR3 in DNA: TGCAGCGTTGAGTCGGGTCAGAGCCAAGAGACCCAGTACTTC. Based on the CDR3 plus reference TRBV29-1 and TRBJ2-5, the full variable domain is SAVISQKPSRDICQRGTSLTIQCQVDSQVTMMFWYRQQPGQSLTLIATANQGSEATYESGFVIDKFPISRPNLTFSTLTVSNMSPEDSSIYLCSVESGQSQETQYFGPGTRLLVL.